This TCR beta chain stems from a study of identical twins. This clonotype came up many times. MiXCR, run by TCRdb on the 5' RACE reads, gives a single entry per CDR3 protein. The data hold some 260,000 distinct CDR3 sequences, with over 12% observed a single time. The CDR3 is 15 residues long. The V end lost 4 bases, the J end lost 0 bases, and 10 bases lay between the germline ends. The germline gives CDR1 SQVTM, CDR2 ANQGSEA. The V and J genes are TRBV29-1 and TRBJ2-6, with D hard to call. The material sequenced was memory (CD45RO+) T cells sorted from blood. This TCR came from a young woman in good health. The CDR3: CSVGRLSSGANVLTF. CDR3 DNA: TGCAGCGTTGGGCGGCTTAGCTCTGGGGCCAACGTCCTGACTTTC.